A single T cell receptor beta chain is shown here with its context. Its antigen is unidentified. Primers included in the PCR were 60 Vbeta and 13 Jbeta primers. Measured with immunoSEQ multiplex PCR; TCRdb has only the in-frame clones, and not every one. The top ten hold less than 15% of the sample, which has fewer than 250,000 clones, approximately 80% seen once. V lost 4 bases and J lost 0; bases outside the gene matches: 0. There are 13 residues in the CDR3. Germline loops: CDR1 WNHNN, CDR2 SYGVQD (reference sequence). This entry belongs to a study of cytomegalovirus exposure and HLA in healthy donors. The study's findings and limits: Per published accounts, TCR beta sequences correctly predicted the HLA-A and HLA-B alleles of most subjects. TCR beta V- and J-gene trimming, according to a later analysis, was linked to a missense DCLRE1C variant. Three CMV-associated chains were confirmed in vitro to be specific for CMV antigens. Analyzed later, association rates of TCRs varied across HLA loci, with DRB1 most and HLA-C fewest.

The source of this sequence is a woman aged 25 to 39 in good health and CMV-seropositive. Specimen: PBMCs. The V gene is TRBV10-1, the J gene TRBJ2-7; 7 positions agree with TRBD1. The CDR3 spells CASSGDSSYEQYF. The DNA of the CDR3 is TGCGCCAGCAGTGGGGACAGCTCCTACGAGCAGTACTTC.